This T cell receptor (beta chain) is from a study of cytomegalovirus exposure and HLA in healthy donors. This clone showed up just a few times. The CDR3 runs to 15 residues. Germline V gene data show CDR1 as MNHEY and CDR2 as SVGAGI. V gave up 4 bases and J gave up 12 bases; unmatched junction bases: 14. This PCR relied on a set of 60 Vbeta primers and 13 Jbeta primers. Assay used: immunoSEQ multiplex PCR; TCRdb lists only in-frame clones, some missing. The sample includes over 85,000 clones, roughly 84% of them seen just once. The clonotype comes from a man younger than 40 in good health and CMV-seropositive. This chain links TRBV6-5 with TRBJ2-1, with TRBD1 identical over 8 bases. Sample: PBMCs. The CDR3 DNA reads TGTGCCAGCAGTTCCCGGACAGGGATAGGATTTGGGCAGTTCTTC. Translated, it gives CASSSRTGIGFGQFF.